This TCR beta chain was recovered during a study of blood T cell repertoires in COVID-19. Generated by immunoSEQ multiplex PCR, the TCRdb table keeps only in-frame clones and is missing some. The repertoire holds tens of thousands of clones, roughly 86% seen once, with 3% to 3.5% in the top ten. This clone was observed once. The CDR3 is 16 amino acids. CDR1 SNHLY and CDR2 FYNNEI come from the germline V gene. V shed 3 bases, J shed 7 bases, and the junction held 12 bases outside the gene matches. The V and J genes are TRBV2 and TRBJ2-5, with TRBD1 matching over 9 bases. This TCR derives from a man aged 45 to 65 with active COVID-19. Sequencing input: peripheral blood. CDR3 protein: CASSDGQGSRFWTQYF. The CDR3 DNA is TGTGCCAGCAGTGATGGACAGGGGTCGCGGTTTTGGACCCAGTACTTC.